This T cell receptor beta chain came from a study of T cells after yellow fever vaccination. Broader study findings: Clonotype sharing between CD4 and CD8 compartments was small. The booster response re-showed most primary clones: 95% to 96% CD4, approximately 86% CD8.

This clonotype was seen only a few times. What it recognizes is unknown. The 5'RACE template-switching step produced TCR cDNA and added a universal primer site and UMIs. TCRdb redid the calling of the 5' RACE reads with MiXCR, one entry per CDR3 protein. The data contain 500,000 to 650,000 distinct CDR3 sequences, 10% to 15% of them singletons. The V segment lost 5 bases and the J segment 5 bases; nucleotides outside the gene matches: 18. CDR3 length: 17 residues. The sample here was PBMCs, taken on the day of the yellow fever booster vaccination. The chain joins TRBV12-3 or TRBV12-4 to TRBJ2-7, with 7 bases that match TRBD1. The clonotype originates from a man aged 30-40 years who received the YFV17D yellow fever vaccine. In DNA form, the CDR3 reads TGTGCCAGCAGTGACAATTTCGACAGGGTAAGGGTCCACGAGCAGTACTTC. This sequence encodes CASSDNFDRVRVHEQYF.